The 5 T cell receptor beta chains below all came from one sample that was sequenced in a study of blood T cell repertoires in COVID-19. The protocol was immunoSEQ multiplex PCR, while the TCRdb copy is restricted to in-frame clones and leaves out a portion. This table holds 100,000 to 150,000 clones, 85% to 90% found once. The sample taken for sequencing was peripheral blood. The receptors stem from an elderly woman with COVID-19, enrolled during active disease.

This clone came up once. This chain connects TRBV5-1 to TRBJ1-1, with 9 bases identical to TRBD1. Germline assignment: CDR1 SGHRS and CDR2 YFSETQ. J was trimmed by 6 bases and V by 4 bases; bases with no gene match: 4. The CDR3 runs 13 residues. The CDR3 DNA sequence: TGCGCCAGCAGCGGACAGGGGAAGCCTGAAGCTTTCTTT. This codes for CASSGQGKPEAFF.

The chain has TRBV28 and TRBJ2-2, with a tentative D call TRBD1 (6 bases). Germline CDR1 and CDR2: MDHEN and SYDVKM. The CDR3 extends over 13 amino acids. V was pared by 2 bases and J by 6 bases, with 7 bases between. The CDR3 DNA reads TGTGCCAGCAGTTTAACAGGGCCCGGGGAGCTGTTTTTT. This translates into CASSLTGPGELFF.

The chain joins TRBV3-1 (or the pseudogene TRBV3-2) to TRBJ2-7; 8 nucleotides line up with TRBD2. Germline CDR1 LGHDT, CDR2 YNNKEL (reference sequence). The J segment lost 5 bases and the V segment lost 4 bases, leaving 7 bases of the junction unmatched. CDR3 size: 14 residues. CDR3 DNA: TGTGCCAGCAGCCCCCCCCAGCGGGAGAACGAGCAGTACTTC. It translates to CASSPPQRENEQYF.

This sequence joins TRBV11-3 and TRBJ1-1; 7 bases fit TRBD1. This CDR3 is 14 amino acids long. In germline, CDR1 is SGHNT, CDR2 YENEEA. Trimming cost V 5 bases and J 0 bases; bases outside gene matches: 3. This CDR3 is CASSQTGLNTEAFF. The DNA of the CDR3 is TGTGCCAGCAGCCAGACAGGGTTGAACACTGAAGCTTTCTTT.

V is TRBV27 and J is TRBJ2-5; 12 nucleotides agree with TRBD1. The CDR3 loop spans 13 amino acids. From germline, CDR1 is MNHEY and CDR2 SMNVEV (reference sequence). CDR3 sequence (DNA): TGTGATACCGGGACAGGGGGCTCGGAGACCCAGTACTTC. It yields the protein CDTGTGGSETQYF.